The sequence of this T cell receptor (beta chain) was determined in a study of shared clonotypes between healthy human individuals. Study-level points and caveats: Several donors showed sharing of about 4.7% of naive CD4 clonotypes.

Genomic DNA of every subset was divided equally among multiple immunoSEQ plates. Profiled with immunoSEQ multiplex PCR; TCRdb holds only in-frame clones, not every one. The table has about 2.3 million clones, around 92% seen once. The healthy adult donors were HIV-negative and reported no recent acute infections or vaccinations. Among the donors, all were Caucasian adults who lived in Nashville, Tennessee. As to this clone: The target antigen is unknown.

There are 15 residues in the CDR3. Between the trimmed V and J ends, which lost 11 bases and 6 bases, there was a span of 22 bases. Germline lookup yields CDR1 SNHLY and CDR2 FYNNEI. The specimen was naive CD4+ T cells from PBMCs. Subset given: CD45RA+ positively selected. The genes are TRBV2 and TRBJ2-2; possibly TRBD1 for D (6 bases). The TCR was taken from a man younger than 35 in good health. Some clones in this sample may be carry-over from other donors' samples. CDR3 sequence: CAGRTAPNTPGELFF. Written as DNA, the CDR3 is TGTGCCGGACGGACAGCTCCGAATACCCCCGGGGAGCTGTTTTTT.